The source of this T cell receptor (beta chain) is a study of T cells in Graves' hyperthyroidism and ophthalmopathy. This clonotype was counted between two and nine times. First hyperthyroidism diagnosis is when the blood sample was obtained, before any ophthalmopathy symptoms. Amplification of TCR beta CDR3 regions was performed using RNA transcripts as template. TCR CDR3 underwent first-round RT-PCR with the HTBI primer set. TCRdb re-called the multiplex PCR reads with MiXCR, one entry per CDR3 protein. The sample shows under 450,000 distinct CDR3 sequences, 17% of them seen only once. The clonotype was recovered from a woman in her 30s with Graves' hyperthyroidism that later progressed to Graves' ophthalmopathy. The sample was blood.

CDR3 amino acids: CATSRDQGGQETQYF. CDR3 DNA sequence: TGTGCCACCAGCAGAGATCAGGGTGGCCAAGAGACCCAGTACTTC. This chain joins TRBV15 and TRBJ2-5; possibly TRBD1 for D (5 bases). Germline-derived CDR1 and CDR2 are LNHNV and YYDKDF (reference sequence). There are 15 residues in the CDR3. With 0 bases removed from V and 1 base from J, the gap between germline ends came to 9 bases.